This TCR beta chain was sequenced during a study of T-cell reconstitution after alpha-beta-depleted transplantation in children. Study-level findings and limits: The main origin of T-cell counts and diversity one year after transplant was newly produced T cells. It was surviving recipient T cells and thymic progenitors that gave some patients high TCRbeta diversity at day 60. There were reportedly several hundred expanded graft clones from which alpha-beta T cells came about two months after transplant.

Researchers prepared the TCRbeta library using unique molecular identifiers, the study reports. Each CDR3 protein is one row after TCRdb ran MiXCR on the PCR reads. In the table there are under 250,000 distinct CDR3 sequences, roughly a quarter of which are singletons. This CDR3 spans 15 amino acids. CDR1 is DFQATT, CDR2 SNEGSKA, per germline (reference sequence). The V and J ends lost 5 bases and 6 bases respectively, with 20 bases between them. This clonotype was seen a handful of times. Its target is unknown. This rearrangement joins TRBV20-1 to TRBJ2-1; weak D call: TRBD2 (8 bases). Sequenced material: PBMCs, mostly from graft donor cells, taken 360 days after TCRalphabeta/CD19-depleted stem cell transplant. The TCR was taken from a female patient between 2 and 15 years old who had a stem cell transplant for congenital amegakaryocytic thrombocytopenia, so the T cells may come from the graft donor. In DNA form, the CDR3 reads TGCAGTGCTCTAGGGGGCAGCGGGAGTGGCAATGAGCAGTTCTTC. It codes for CSALGGSGSGNEQFF.